The TCR beta chain under discussion was sequenced for a study of early T cells in non-severe SARS-CoV-2 infection. Turning to the study itself: Chains were unpaired, as sequencing was done on bulk RNA from unsorted whole blood. Regarding the study as a whole: A preference for anti-spike CD8 responses marked VDJdb matching, which missed private and CD4 specificities.

This clonotype has a count of ten or more. Its antigen is unidentified. Unique molecular identifiers were affixed to single, distinct cDNA molecules. Via MiXCR, TCRdb re-called the 5' RACE reads, giving one row per CDR3 protein. The sample contains tens of thousands of distinct CDR3 sequences, approximately 10% of which appear only once. CDR3 length equals 12 residues. Germline loops: CDR1 KGHSH, CDR2 LQKENI. Trimming stripped 4 bases from V and 6 bases from J, with 7 bases between. The specimen was whole blood, collected at baseline. The chain employs TRBV18 and TRBJ2-1; D is unclear. The receptor's source is an adult who was a healthcare worker with PCR-confirmed SARS-CoV-2 infection or an uninfected control (not recorded which). The CDR3 DNA follows: TGTGCCAGCTCACTAGATTCCAATGAGCAGTTCTTC. It is translated as CASSLDSNEQFF.